Sequencing of this T cell receptor (beta chain) was carried out in a study of long-term antiretroviral therapy in people with HIV. Study-wide background: Sampling started about a decade before the 2015 immediate-ART recommendation. Overall study findings and caveats: Pre-ART clonal expansion yielded clones that dominated the repertoire at all time points. Transplant-donor-level diversity was not reached after ART, though diversity increased. The range of CDR3 lengths in HIV repertoires proved narrower than that found in controls.

In this sample, this clone turned up once. The antigen is undetermined. It was version v3.0 of the immunoSEQ assay that was run at survey level. Repertoires were generated with immunoSEQ multiplex PCR, while TCRdb's copy carries only in-frame clones and drops some. The profile shows 27,000 or so clones, nearly 85% of them singletons. Specimen: unsorted PBMCs, collected 0.8 years before starting antiretroviral therapy. The TCR sequence derives from a man between 18 and 35 years old with HIV.

CDR3 sequence: CASSVGRTYGYTF. In nucleotides, the CDR3 is TGTGCCAGCAGCGTAGGCAGGACCTATGGCTACACCTTC. The rearrangement joins TRBV9 to TRBJ1-2, with D uncertain. This CDR3 has 13 amino acids. V lost 0 bases and J 4 bases, leaving 7 bases between the germline ends. CDR1 and CDR2 from the germline V gene are SGDLS and YYNGEE.